This T cell receptor beta chain was profiled in a study of vaccination and CD4 T cells after COVID-19. Study summary: Typically, post-vaccine samples were obtained a median about 79 days after dose two, within a range of 14 to 241.

V was shortened by 3 bases and J by 1 base, with 8 bases between the two germline ends. CDR3 size: 14 residues. Germline loops: CDR1 SNHLY, CDR2 FYNNEI. In the case of this clonotype: Antigen: not known.

Whole-study findings and limits: Only after vaccination were a median about 87% of convalescents' reactive clones seen.

Cultured CD4+ T cell DNA underwent sequencing with the Oncomine TCR Beta short-read assay. Cultures of CD4+ T cells served as the source for extracting genomic DNA. TCRdb ran MiXCR on the PCR reads and lists one entry per CDR3 protein. The table has about 21,000 distinct CDR3 sequences, 60% seen once. Treatment described: roughly 10-day PBMC culture with coronavirus spike peptide pools or control peptides (ViraFEST assay). PBMC cultures, at roughly 2.2 million cells per well, received about 9.4 IU/ml IL-2 and about 9.3 ug/ml peptide pools. The source material was CD4+ T cells from blood, cultured in vitro, sampled after SARS-CoV-2 vaccination. This sequence originates from a human donor who had recovered from COVID-19. V is TRBV2 and J is TRBJ2-3; no clear D gene. For the CDR3, the DNA is TGTGCCAGCAGTGACGTCGTGGGCACAGATACGCAGTATTTT. It specifies CASSDVVGTDTQYF.